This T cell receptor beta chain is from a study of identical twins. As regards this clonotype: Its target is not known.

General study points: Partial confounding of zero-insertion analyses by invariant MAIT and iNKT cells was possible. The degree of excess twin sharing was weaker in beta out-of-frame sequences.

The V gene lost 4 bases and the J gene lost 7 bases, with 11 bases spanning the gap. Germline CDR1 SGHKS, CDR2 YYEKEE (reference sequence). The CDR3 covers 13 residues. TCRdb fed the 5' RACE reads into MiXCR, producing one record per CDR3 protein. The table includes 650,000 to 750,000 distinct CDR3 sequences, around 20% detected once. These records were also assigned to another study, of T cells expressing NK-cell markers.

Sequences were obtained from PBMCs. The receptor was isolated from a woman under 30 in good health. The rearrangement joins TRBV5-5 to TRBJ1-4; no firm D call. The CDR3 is CASSGELAEKLFF. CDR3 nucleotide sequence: TGTGCCAGCAGCGGGGAACTCGCTGAAAAACTGTTTTTT. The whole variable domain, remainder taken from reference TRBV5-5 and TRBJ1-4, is DAGVTQSPTHLIKTRGQQVTLRCSPISGHKSVSWYQQVLGQGPQFIFQYYEKEERGRGNFPDRFSARQFPNYSSELNVNALLLGDSALYLCASSGELAEKLFFGSGTQLSVL.